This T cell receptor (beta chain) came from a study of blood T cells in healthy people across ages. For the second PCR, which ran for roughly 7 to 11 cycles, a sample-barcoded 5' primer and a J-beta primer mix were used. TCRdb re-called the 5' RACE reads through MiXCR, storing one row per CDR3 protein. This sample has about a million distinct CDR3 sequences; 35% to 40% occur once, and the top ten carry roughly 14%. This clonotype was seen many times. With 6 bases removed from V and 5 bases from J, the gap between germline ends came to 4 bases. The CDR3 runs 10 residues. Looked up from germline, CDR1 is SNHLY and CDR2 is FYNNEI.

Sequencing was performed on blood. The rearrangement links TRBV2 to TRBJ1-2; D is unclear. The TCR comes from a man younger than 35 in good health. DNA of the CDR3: TGTGCCAGCAGCGAGTATGGCTACACCTTC. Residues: CASSEYGYTF.